The 18 T cell receptor beta chains below all came from one sample that was sequenced in a study of shared clonotypes between healthy human individuals. Clones were sequenced by immunoSEQ multiplex PCR, and TCRdb holds only the in-frame ones, with some missing. The profile shows some 500,000 clones, around 95% of them singletons. What was sequenced was naive CD4+ T cells sorted from blood. Noted subset: CD45RA+ positively selected. Receptors were obtained from a woman aged 25 to 39 in good health.

V is TRBV10-3 and J is TRBJ1-6, with TRBD1 matching over 10 bases. The germline V gene encodes CDR1 ENHRY and CDR2 SYGVKD. CDR3 length: 14 residues. Losses at the gene ends were 7 bases for V and 9 bases for J; bases not matched to a gene: 6. This CDR3 reads CAINPDRGLSPLHF. In DNA form, the CDR3 reads TGTGCCATCAATCCCGACAGGGGGCTTTCACCCCTCCACTTT.

The chain carries TRBV9 and TRBJ2-7; 12 positions match TRBD1. CDR1 and CDR2 from the germline V gene are SGDLS and YYNGEE. This CDR3 region has 14 residues. V gave up 3 bases and J gave up 6 bases; unmatched junction bases: 4. The CDR3 here is CASSAGTGGGEQYF. The CDR3 region has the DNA TGTGCCAGCAGCGCAGGGACAGGGGGCGGCGAGCAGTACTTC.

This clone was recorded only once. The chain combines TRBV9 with TRBJ2-1; 8 bases match TRBD2. This CDR3 region has 15 residues. Germline CDR1 SGDLS, CDR2 YYNGEE. V was pared by 2 bases and J by 8 bases, with 9 bases of the junction left unmatched. The DNA of the CDR3 is TGTGCCAGCAGCGTCGGCCCGGGAGGGCCTCATGAGCAGTTCTTC. Amino acid sequence: CASSVGPGGPHEQFF.

The CDR3 region is CASSDRGYTDTQYF. The CDR3 DNA reads TGTGCCAGCAGTGATCGAGGGTACACAGATACGCAGTATTTT. The rearrangement links TRBV2 to TRBJ2-3, with D tentatively TRBD2 (5 bases). The CDR3 length is 14 residues. Trimming removed 3 bases from V and 2 bases from J, with 9 bases in between. CDR1 and CDR2 (germline): SNHLY, FYNNEI. Looking up the rest from reference TRBV2 and TRBJ2-3 gives the full variable domain: EPEVTQTPSHQVTQMGQEVILRCVPISNHLYFYWYRQILGQKVEFLVSFYNNEISEKSEIFDDQFSVERPDGSNFTLKIRSTKLEDSAMYFCASSDRGYTDTQYFGPGTRLTVL.

This chain links TRBV10-1 with TRBJ1-1, with 7 bases aligning to TRBD1. The V segment lost 8 bases and the J segment 5 bases; nucleotides outside the gene matches: 8. The germline V gene has CDR1 WNHNN and CDR2 SYGVQD (reference sequence). This CDR3 is 13 amino acids long. Here the CDR3 reads CASGLQGGTEAFF. DNA for the CDR3: TGCGCCAGCGGACTCCAGGGGGGAACTGAAGCTTTCTTT.

This rearrangement joins TRBV10-1 to TRBJ2-7; 10 bases line up with TRBD2. This CDR3 region has 16 residues. With V trimmed by 0 bases and J by 5 bases, 7 bases remained unmatched. The germline V gene encodes CDR1 WNHNN and CDR2 SYGVQD (reference sequence). The CDR3, as DNA: TGCGCCAGCAGTGAGTCGATCGGGACTAGCGTCAACGAGCAGTACTTC. Protein: CASSESIGTSVNEQYF.

The J gene is TRBJ1-6, the V gene TRBV30; no firm D call. Germline V lookup: CDR1 GTSNPN, CDR2 SVGIG (reference sequence). CDR3 length: 11 residues. Trimming shortened V by 0 bases and J by 10 bases, and 4 bases separated the two germline ends. The CDR3 DNA reads as TGTGCCTGGAGTGTTGAGTCACCCCTCCACTTT. Its translation: CAWSVESPLHF.

This chain connects TRBV7-9 to TRBJ2-2; no firm D call. The germline V gene encodes CDR1 SEHNR and CDR2 FQNEAQ (reference sequence). There are 14 residues in the CDR3. The V end lost 1 base, the J end lost 5 bases, and 8 bases lay between the germline ends. DNA for the CDR3: TGTGCCAGCAGCTTAGACGTAGGAACCGGGGAGCTGTTTTTT. It codes for CASSLDVGTGELFF.

This clone appeared a single time. The V and J genes are TRBV5-4 and TRBJ2-7; 10 positions match TRBD1. This CDR3 comprises 14 residues. Trimming cost V 4 bases and J 4 bases; bases outside gene matches: 5. Germline CDR1 SGHNT, CDR2 YYREEE (reference sequence). The CDR3, as DNA: TGTGCCAGCAGCAGGGACAGGGGAAGTTACGAGCAGTACTTC. Translated: CASSRDRGSYEQYF.

The J gene is TRBJ1-2, the V gene TRBV5-1; D perhaps matches TRBD1 (6 bases). The CDR3 loop spans 13 amino acids. CDR1 SGHRS and CDR2 YFSETQ come from the germline V gene. Trimming stripped 4 bases from V and 5 bases from J, with 12 bases between. The CDR3 is CASSRLDRYGYTF. In nucleotides, the CDR3 is TGCGCCAGCAGCCGCCTCGACAGGTATGGCTACACCTTC. Supplemented by reference TRBV5-1 and TRBJ1-2, the full variable domain reads KAGVTQTPRYLIKTRGQQVTLSCSPISGHRSVSWYQQTPGQGLQFLFEYFSETQRNKGNFPGRFSGRQFSNSRSEMNVSTLELGDSALYLCASSRLDRYGYTFGSGTRLTVV.

The chain couples TRBV27 to TRBJ2-1; TRBD2 is a possible D gene (6 bases). The CDR3 extends over 14 amino acids. The V end was cut by 4 bases, the J end by 7 bases, with 14 bases between. Germline V gene sequence: CDR1 MNHEY, CDR2 SMNVEV (reference sequence). The CDR3 sequence is CASSSGPGGNEQFF. In DNA, the CDR3 is TGTGCCAGCAGTTCGGGGCCTGGGGGGAATGAGCAGTTCTTC.

V usage is TRBV28 and J usage is TRBJ2-7, with 14 bases lining up with TRBD2. Germline V gene lookup returns CDR1 MDHEN and CDR2 SYDVKM. Trimming took 3 bases from V and 3 from J; bases not matched to a gene: 1. This CDR3 region has 15 residues. This CDR3 reads CASSLGLAGDYEQYF. The CDR3, as DNA: TGTGCCAGCAGTTTGGGACTAGCGGGAGACTACGAGCAGTACTTC.

The chain links TRBV27 to TRBJ1-2, with TRBD1 matching 10 bases. The CDR3 contains 16 residues. The ends lost 4 bases at V and 1 base at J; junction bases unmatched: 6. Germline V gene data show CDR1 as MNHEY and CDR2 as SMNVEV (reference sequence). The CDR3 nucleotides are TGTGCCAGCAGTTCCGTGGGACAGGGGAATAACTATGGCTACACCTTC. Its protein is CASSSVGQGNNYGYTF.

This clone was observed once. The chain employs TRBV11-2 and TRBJ2-7; a weak D match, TRBD1 (5 bases). Germline CDR1 reads SGHAT; CDR2 reads FQNNGV. V lost 5 bases to trimming and J lost 3 bases, with 11 bases between them. The CDR3 loop spans 13 amino acids. The CDR3 loop reads CASSRVGHYEQYF. CDR3 nucleotides: TGTGCCAGCAGCCGGGTAGGACACTACGAGCAGTACTTC.

Concerning this clone: The same CDR3 is also encoded by other DNA sequences in this sample. The rearrangement joins TRBV5-1 to TRBJ2-7; D is possibly TRBD2 (6 bases). V lost 0 bases, J lost 0 bases, and 10 bases lay in between. There are 15 residues in the CDR3. Germline V gene data show CDR1 as SGHRS and CDR2 as YFSETQ. CDR3 nucleotides: TGCGCCAGCAGCTTGGTAGCGGCGAGCTCCTACGAGCAGTACTTC. It translates to CASSLVAASSYEQYF.

V gene TRBV21-1 combines with J gene TRBJ2-7; TRBD2, as called in the table, went unchecked against the DNA. TRBV21-1 is given as a pseudogene. The CDR3 contains 17 residues. The CDR3 bases are TGTGCCAGCAGCAAAGAAACTAGCGGACCTGCCCCTTACGAGCAGTACTTC. Protein: CASSKETSGPAPYEQYF.

A single count supports this clone. The V and J genes are TRBV18 and TRBJ1-4, with D hard to call. The CDR3 sequence is 15 residues long. The V gene lost 2 bases and the J gene lost 5 bases, with 12 bases spanning the gap. CDR1 and CDR2 (germline): KGHSH, LQKENI. The CDR3: CASSPFSSPNEKLFF. The DNA of the CDR3 is TGTGCCAGCTCACCATTTTCCAGCCCAAATGAAAAACTGTTTTTT.

The chain combines TRBV7-3 with TRBJ2-7, with D tentatively TRBD1 (5 bases). Deletions cut 3 bases from V and 6 bases from J, with 12 bases between. Germline V lookup: CDR1 SGHTA, CDR2 FQGTGA. This CDR3 region has 13 residues. CDR3 loop: CASSFDSRGEQYF. CDR3 bases: TGTGCCAGCAGCTTTGACTCTAGGGGCGAGCAGTACTTC.